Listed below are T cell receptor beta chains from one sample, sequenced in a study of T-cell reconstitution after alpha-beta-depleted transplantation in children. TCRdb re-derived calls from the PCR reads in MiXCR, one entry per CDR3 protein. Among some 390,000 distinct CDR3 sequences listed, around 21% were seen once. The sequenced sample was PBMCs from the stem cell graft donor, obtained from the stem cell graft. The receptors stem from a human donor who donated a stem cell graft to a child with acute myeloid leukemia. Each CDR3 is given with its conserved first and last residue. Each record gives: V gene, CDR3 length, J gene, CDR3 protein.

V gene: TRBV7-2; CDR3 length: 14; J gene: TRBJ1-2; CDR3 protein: CASSTPGLNYGYTF
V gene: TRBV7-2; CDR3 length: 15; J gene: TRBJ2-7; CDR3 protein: CASSFARSVTYEQYF
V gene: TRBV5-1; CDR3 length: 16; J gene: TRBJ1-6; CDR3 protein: CASSLREVRRDSPLHF
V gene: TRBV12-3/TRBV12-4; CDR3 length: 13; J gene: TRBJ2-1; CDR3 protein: CASSLTSANEQFF
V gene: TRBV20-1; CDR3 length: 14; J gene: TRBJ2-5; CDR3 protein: CSVTLAGLQETQYF
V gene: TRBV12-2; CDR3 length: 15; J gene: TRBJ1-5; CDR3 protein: CASRFGSRGNQPQHF
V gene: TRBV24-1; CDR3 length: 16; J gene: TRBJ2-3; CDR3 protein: CATSDPSGRWTDTQYF
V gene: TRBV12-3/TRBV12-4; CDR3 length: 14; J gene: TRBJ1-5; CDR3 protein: CASRTGIANQPQHF
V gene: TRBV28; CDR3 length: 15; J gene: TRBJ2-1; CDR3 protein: CASSSPGSGRAKQFF
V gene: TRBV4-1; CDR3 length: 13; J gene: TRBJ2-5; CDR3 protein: CASSPPGGETQYF
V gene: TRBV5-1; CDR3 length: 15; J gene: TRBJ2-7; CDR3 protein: CASSHDGTGSGEQYF